This T cell receptor (beta chain) was profiled in a study of blood T cells in healthy people across ages. V gave up 5 bases and J gave up 5 bases, with 12 bases separating them. This CDR3 comprises 14 residues. Germline V lookup: CDR1 SGHAT, CDR2 FQNNGV. For the second PCR, which ran for roughly 6 to 12 cycles, a sample-barcoded 5' primer and a J-beta primer mix were used. Using its own MiXCR run on the 5' RACE reads, TCRdb lists one record per CDR3 protein. The sample consists of roughly 1,700,000 distinct CDR3 sequences, 25% to 30% of them appearing once. This clonotype was obtained from a woman aged 25-40 years in good health. The sequencing sample was made of blood. The V gene is TRBV11-2, the J gene TRBJ1-4, with D tentatively TRBD1 (5 bases). CDR3 nucleotides: TGTGCCAGCAGCGTACCGGGACGGAATGAAAAACTGTTTTTT. Its protein product is CASSVPGRNEKLFF.